These 32 T cell receptor beta chains came from one sample sequenced in a study of T cell changes during pregnancy in multiple sclerosis. The assay was immunoSEQ multiplex PCR, and TCRdb's table has in-frame clones only and misses some. The sample records about 20,000 clones, approximately 90% being singletons. The source material was CD8+ T cells from peripheral blood mononuclear cells, sampled in the third trimester of pregnancy. Receptors were obtained from a female donor in good health, enrolled as a control in a pregnancy study.

The rearrangement uses TRBV10-2 and TRBJ1-4; D is possibly TRBD1 (5 bases). V dropped 10 bases and J dropped 0 bases, with 9 bases sitting between them. CDR1 and CDR2 (germline): WSHSY, SAAADI. This CDR3 is built from 13 residues. CDR3 DNA sequence: TGCGCCAACACAGGTTCAACTAATGAAAAACTGTTTTTT. Amino acids: CANTGSTNEKLFF.

The chain carries TRBV19 and TRBJ2-7; 7 bases fit TRBD2. This CDR3 is 15 amino acids long. Trimming at V came to 1 base and at J to 1 base, leaving 4 bases not matched to a gene. Per the germline V gene, CDR1 is LNHDA and CDR2 is SQIVND (reference sequence). The CDR3 sequence is CASSIGLAVSYEQYF. The CDR3 nucleotides read TGTGCCAGTAGTATAGGGCTAGCGGTTTCCTACGAGCAGTACTTC.

J is TRBJ2-7 and V is TRBV11-2; 15 positions match TRBD2. J lost 2 bases, V lost 8 bases, and 10 bases had no gene match. Germline V gene data show CDR1 as SGHAT and CDR2 as FQNNGV. The CDR3 runs 17 residues. This chain's CDR3 is CASRTGTSGRLAYEQYF. CDR3 in DNA: TGTGCCAGCCGAACCGGGACTAGCGGGAGGTTGGCCTACGAGCAGTACTTC.

V and J are TRBV19 and TRBJ2-1, with 11 nucleotides matching TRBD2. Germline values: CDR1 LNHDA, CDR2 SQIVND (reference sequence). The CDR3 length is 17 residues. The J segment lost 8 bases and the V segment lost 5 bases, leaving 14 bases of the junction unmatched. The chain's CDR3 is CASSVSAPGLAVDEQFF. The CDR3 DNA follows: TGTGCCAGTAGTGTCTCGGCCCCGGGACTAGCGGTTGATGAGCAGTTCTTC.

The chain employs TRBV10-1 and TRBJ1-1; D is perhaps TRBD1 (6 bases). Germline-derived CDR1 and CDR2 are WNHNN and SYGVQD (reference sequence). The CDR3 consists of 14 residues. Trimming left V 6 bases short and J 1 base short, with 12 bases between. CDR3 region: CASSPDRRNTEAFF. The CDR3, as DNA: TGCGCCAGCAGCCCTGACAGGCGGAACACTGAAGCTTTCTTT.

This clone was detected only once. The chain links TRBV4-3 to TRBJ2-6, with D possibly TRBD1 on 5 matching bases. The V gene lost 1 base and the J gene lost 0 bases, with 16 bases spanning the gap. This CDR3 region has 19 residues. CDR1 and CDR2 from the germline V gene are LGHNA and YSLEER. DNA for the CDR3: TGCGCCAGCAGCCAAGGGTCCCAGGGTATTGGCTCTGGGGCCAACGTCCTGACTTTC. Translating gives CASSQGSQGIGSGANVLTF.

The genes are TRBV29-1 and TRBJ1-5; 9 bases align to TRBD1. Germline CDR1 reads SQVTM; CDR2 reads ANQGSEA. The length of the CDR3 is 13 residues. Trimming cost V 7 bases and J 5 bases; bases outside gene matches: 6. CDR3 nucleotide sequence: TGCAGCGCGGGACAGGGACGTGATCAGCCCCAGCATTTT. This translates into CSAGQGRDQPQHF.

The CDR3 loop is CASSQVAGGTYNEQFF. The DNA of the CDR3 is TGCGCCAGCAGCCAAGTCGCGGGAGGGACCTACAATGAGCAGTTCTTC. V usage is TRBV4-1 and J usage is TRBJ2-1, with 9 bases lining up with TRBD2. CDR1 and CDR2 (germline): MGHRA, YSYEKL. The CDR3 is made up of 16 amino acids. Losses at the gene ends were 1 base for V and 2 bases for J; bases not matched to a gene: 3.

The V gene is TRBV5-6, the J gene TRBJ2-7; 8 bases are shared with TRBD1. CDR3 length: 15 residues. Unmatched junction bases numbered 6, after V lost 2 bases and J lost 2 bases. Per the germline V gene, CDR1 is SGHDT and CDR2 is YYEEEE. CDR3 region: CASSFGRTGPYEQYF. DNA for the CDR3: TGTGCCAGCAGCTTTGGCCGGACAGGGCCCTACGAGCAGTACTTC.

This clone has just a few counts. The rearrangement links TRBV6-1 to TRBJ2-1; TRBD1 aligns across 7 bases. V lost 4 bases, J lost 6 bases, and 9 bases stayed unmatched. This CDR3 has 15 residues. Germline CDR1 and CDR2: MNHNS and SASEGT. In DNA form, the CDR3 reads TGTGCCAGCAGTGCTCCCCGGGACAGTTTCAATGAGCAGTTCTTC. It specifies CASSAPRDSFNEQFF.

The chain's CDR3 is CASSQVTSGSYEQYF. The DNA of the CDR3 is TGCGCCAGCAGCCAAGTGACTAGCGGAAGCTACGAGCAGTACTTC. The chain uses TRBV4-3 and TRBJ2-7; 9 bases fit TRBD2. Germline V gene sequence: CDR1 LGHNA, CDR2 YSLEER. This CDR3 is 15 amino acids long. V lost 1 base to trimming and J lost 3 bases; unmatched junction nucleotides: 4.

The chain has TRBV6-1 and TRBJ2-3; unclear D gene. Germline-derived CDR1 and CDR2 are MNHNS and SASEGT. V was trimmed by 4 bases and J by 6 bases, leaving 8 bases between them. CDR3 length: 12 amino acids. In nucleotides, the CDR3 is TGTGCCAGCAGTGTATACAGCGATACGCAGTATTTT. Its protein product is CASSVYSDTQYF.

The CDR3 nucleotides read TGTGCCAGCAGTTACTCAACCGGGGGGGGAGAGACCCAGTACTTC. This gives the protein CASSYSTGGGETQYF. The chain combines TRBV6-5 with TRBJ2-5; 8 bases line up with TRBD2. Germline CDR1 is MNHEY and CDR2 is SVGAGI. The CDR3 has 15 amino acids. The ends lost 0 bases at V and 4 bases at J; junction bases unmatched: 4.

This chain uses TRBV11-1 with TRBJ2-5; 9 bases map to TRBD1. The CDR3 is made up of 13 amino acids. The ends lost 5 bases at V and 4 bases at J; junction bases unmatched: 2. Per germline, CDR1 SGHAT and CDR2 FQDESV (reference sequence). The CDR3 DNA follows: TGTGCCAGCAGCCCGGGACAGGGAGAGACCCAGTACTTC. It encodes CASSPGQGETQYF.

The rearrangement links TRBV9 to TRBJ1-2, with 9 bases lining up with TRBD1. From germline, CDR1 is SGDLS and CDR2 YYNGEE. J was trimmed by 8 bases and V by 4 bases; bases with no gene match: 9. This CDR3 is built from 14 residues. The CDR3 sequence is CASSLDRGLSGYTF. The CDR3 DNA sequence: TGTGCCAGCAGCCTGGACAGGGGACTATCAGGCTACACCTTC.

The chain carries TRBV11-2 and TRBJ2-3; perhaps TRBD1 as D (5 bases). The germline gives CDR1 SGHAT, CDR2 FQNNGV. The CDR3 totals 15 residues. V was pared by 5 bases and J by 1 base, with 13 bases between. This chain's CDR3 is CASSPGHFGTDTQYF. For the CDR3, the DNA is TGTGCCAGCAGCCCCGGACATTTCGGCACAGATACGCAGTATTTT.

J is TRBJ1-1 and V is TRBV7-2; no reliable D call. CDR3 size: 12 residues. Germline CDR1 is SGHTA and CDR2 is FQGNSA. Trimming removed 1 base from V and 14 bases from J, with 14 bases in between. The CDR3: CASSLERGLPFF. The CDR3 nucleotides read TGTGCCAGCAGCTTAGAGAGAGGGTTGCCGTTCTTT.

The chain links TRBV6-1 to TRBJ2-5, with TRBD2 as a possible D gene (6 bases). V was pared by 0 bases and J by 9 bases, with 11 bases between. The length of the CDR3 is 13 residues. Germline V lookup: CDR1 MNHNS, CDR2 SASEGT. The CDR3 coding sequence is TGTGCCAGCAGTGAAGCCCACGGGAGACCCCAGTACTTC. Translating gives CASSEAHGRPQYF.

The V call is TRBV11-2, the J call TRBJ2-7, with 9 bases lining up with TRBD1. J was trimmed by 6 bases and V by 4 bases; bases with no gene match: 13. Germline CDR1 SGHAT, CDR2 FQNNGV. This CDR3 comprises 16 residues. The CDR3 sequence is CASSYTSPQGAGEQYF. The CDR3 coding sequence is TGTGCCAGCAGCTACACCTCCCCACAGGGGGCTGGCGAGCAGTACTTC.

The genes are TRBV5-4 and TRBJ1-4; tentative D call: TRBD1 (6 bases). Germline CDR1 SGHNT, CDR2 YYREEE (reference sequence). Between the trimmed V and J ends, which lost 4 bases and 8 bases, there was a span of 15 bases. This CDR3 has 14 residues. The CDR3 DNA follows: TGTGCCAGCAGCCAAACAGGGACGGCAGAAAAACTGTTTTTT. Translating gives CASSQTGTAEKLFF. Looking up the rest from reference TRBV5-4 and TRBJ1-4 gives the full variable domain: ETGVTQSPTHLIKTRGQQVTLRCSSQSGHNTVSWYQQALGQGPQFIFQYYREEENGRGNFPPRFSGLQFPNYSSELNVNALELDDSALYLCASSQTGTAEKLFFGSGTQLSVL.

This rearrangement joins TRBV27 to TRBJ1-2, with 12 bases lining up with TRBD1. The germline V gene has CDR1 MNHEY and CDR2 SMNVEV (reference sequence). V trimming: 3 bases; J trimming: 3 bases; junction bases outside the gene matches: 8. This CDR3 has 17 amino acids. The DNA for the CDR3 is TGTGCCAGCAGTTTCTACGCCGGGACAGGGGGCGACTATGGCTACACCTTC. This codes for CASSFYAGTGGDYGYTF.

The rearrangement uses TRBV5-1 and TRBJ2-6, with D uncertain. There are 17 residues in the CDR3. Germline V CDR1 and CDR2: SGHRS, YFSETQ. Trimming stripped 0 bases from V and 0 bases from J, with 10 bases between. Here the CDR3 reads CASSLGAFFSGANVLTF. In DNA form, the CDR3 reads TGCGCCAGCAGCTTGGGAGCTTTCTTCTCTGGGGCCAACGTCCTGACTTTC. Filled out from reference TRBV5-1 and TRBJ2-6, the complete variable domain reads KAGVTQTPRYLIKTRGQQVTLSCSPISGHRSVSWYQQTPGQGLQFLFEYFSETQRNKGNFPGRFSGRQFSNSRSEMNVSTLELGDSALYLCASSLGAFFSGANVLTFGAGSRLTVL.

CDR3 amino acids: CASSQHSGASSYEQYF. CDR3 in DNA: TGCGCCAGCAGCCAACACAGCGGGGCCTCCTCCTACGAGCAGTACTTC. The chain uses TRBV4-1 and TRBJ2-7, with 7 bases identical to TRBD2. J gave up 0 bases and V 2 bases, and 7 bases lay outside the gene matches. This CDR3 comprises 16 residues. Germline lookup yields CDR1 MGHRA and CDR2 YSYEKL.

This clone has only one observation. The chain uses TRBV4-1 and TRBJ2-7; 8 bases match TRBD2. The CDR3 sequence is 15 residues long. The V segment lost 1 base and the J segment 0 bases; nucleotides outside the gene matches: 2. Germline V CDR1 and CDR2: MGHRA, YSYEKL. The CDR3 bases are TGCGCCAGCAGCCAAGTCCGGGGGGGCTCCTACGAGCAGTACTTC. Translated: CASSQVRGGSYEQYF.

V gene TRBV7-9 combines with J gene TRBJ2-7; 8 positions agree with TRBD2. CDR3 length: 14 amino acids. V lost 2 bases, J lost 4 bases, and 4 bases stayed unmatched. The V gene's germline CDR1 is SEHNR and CDR2 FQNEAQ (reference sequence). The CDR3 sequence is CASSLSGGGYEQYF. The CDR3 nucleotides are TGTGCCAGCAGCTTATCGGGAGGGGGTTACGAGCAGTACTTC.

V gene TRBV30 combines with J gene TRBJ2-7; D is possibly TRBD1 (5 bases). Trimming left V 7 bases short and J 2 bases short, with 21 bases between. Germline CDR1 reads GTSNPN; CDR2 reads SVGIG (reference sequence). This CDR3 has 15 amino acids. The CDR3 DNA follows: TGTGCCTTGGAATTTATAGGGGTGGGTACCTACGAGCAGTACTTC. Translating gives CALEFIGVGTYEQYF.

The chain couples TRBV6-6 to TRBJ2-1; 9 nucleotides match TRBD1. Looked up from germline, CDR1 is MNHNY and CDR2 is SVGAGI (reference sequence). V shed 5 bases and J 6 bases; nucleotides not matched to a gene: 8. CDR3 length: 15 residues. The CDR3 spells CASSPTGGGSNEQFF. The CDR3 bases are TGTGCCAGCAGTCCGACAGGGGGGGGAAGCAATGAGCAGTTCTTC.

This chain connects TRBV7-2 to TRBJ2-1; D possibly corresponds to TRBD2 (5 bases). V lost 2 bases to trimming and J lost 2 bases, with 7 bases between them. This CDR3 contains 14 residues. Germline V gives CDR1 SGHTA, CDR2 FQGNSA. The CDR3 DNA sequence: TGTGCCAGCAGCTTACCGGGAACCTACAATGAGCAGTTCTTC. This sequence encodes CASSLPGTYNEQFF.

This chain uses TRBV19 with TRBJ2-2; D is unclear. Trimming took 7 bases from V and 7 from J, leaving 19 bases between them. CDR3 length equals 15 residues. The germline gives CDR1 LNHDA, CDR2 SQIVND (reference sequence). In nucleotides, the CDR3 is TGTGCCAGTAACGCTGGAGTGGGTTTCTACGGGGAGCTGTTTTTT. This gives the protein CASNAGVGFYGELFF.

The J gene is TRBJ2-2, the V gene TRBV6-4; 14 bases line up with TRBD2. From germline, CDR1 is MRHNA and CDR2 SNTAGT. The CDR3 has 16 amino acids. Losses at the gene ends were 4 bases for V and 10 bases for J; bases not matched to a gene: 8. This chain's CDR3 is CASSGSPGLAGEELFF. CDR3 nucleotide sequence: TGTGCCAGCAGTGGGTCGCCGGGACTAGCGGGAGAGGAGCTGTTTTTT.

The J gene is TRBJ2-7, the V gene TRBV4-3; 13 nucleotides agree with TRBD2. J was trimmed by 4 bases and V by 5 bases; bases with no gene match: 2. Germline CDR1 LGHNA, CDR2 YSLEER. The CDR3 consists of 14 residues. In DNA form, the CDR3 reads TGCGCCAGCAGCTCGGGACTAGCGGGGTACGAGCAGTACTTC. Translated: CASSSGLAGYEQYF.

V and J are TRBV5-6 and TRBJ2-7; 11 bases are shared with TRBD2. CDR3 length: 14 amino acids. Germline V CDR1 and CDR2: SGHDT, YYEEEE. The junction had 8 bases not matched to a gene; V was cut back by 3 bases and J by 9 bases. The CDR3 sequence: CASSSGLAVLGQYF. The CDR3 nucleotides are TGTGCCAGCAGCTCGGGACTAGCGGTTTTAGGGCAGTACTTC.